The clone carrying this T cell receptor (beta chain) was recorded many times. Its antigen remains unknown. The study left out patients who had uncontrolled infection, other autoimmune disease, pregnancy or lactation. From RNA transcripts, TCR beta CDR3 regions were amplified. An initial round of RT-PCR targeting the TCR CDR3 relied on the HTBI primer set. TCRdb independently ran MiXCR on the multiplex PCR reads; one entry per CDR3 protein. This table holds roughly 640,000 distinct CDR3 sequences, roughly 15% found once. Germline-derived CDR1 and CDR2 are MDHEN and SYDVKM. CDR3 length equals 14 residues. V shed 4 bases and J shed 5 bases, with 14 bases lying between them. This record comes from a study of T cells in Graves' hyperthyroidism and ophthalmopathy. Overall study results and limits: Most clonotypes that expanded in the thyroid above 0.001 also showed up in blood.

The V gene is TRBV28, the J gene TRBJ2-5; D remains ambiguous. The clonotype originates from a woman between 40 and 55 years old with Graves' ophthalmopathy. The sample consisted of blood. The chain's CDR3 is CASSSHILQETQYF. The CDR3, as DNA: TGTGCCAGCAGTTCCCACATCCTCCAGGAGACCCAGTACTTC. The entire variable domain, with the rest obtained from reference TRBV28 and TRBJ2-5, is as follows: DVKVTQSSRYLVKRTGEKVFLECVQDMDHENMFWYRQDPGLGLRLIYFSYDVKMKEKGDIPEGYSVSREKKERFSLILESASTNQTSMYLCASSSHILQETQYFGPGTRLLVL.